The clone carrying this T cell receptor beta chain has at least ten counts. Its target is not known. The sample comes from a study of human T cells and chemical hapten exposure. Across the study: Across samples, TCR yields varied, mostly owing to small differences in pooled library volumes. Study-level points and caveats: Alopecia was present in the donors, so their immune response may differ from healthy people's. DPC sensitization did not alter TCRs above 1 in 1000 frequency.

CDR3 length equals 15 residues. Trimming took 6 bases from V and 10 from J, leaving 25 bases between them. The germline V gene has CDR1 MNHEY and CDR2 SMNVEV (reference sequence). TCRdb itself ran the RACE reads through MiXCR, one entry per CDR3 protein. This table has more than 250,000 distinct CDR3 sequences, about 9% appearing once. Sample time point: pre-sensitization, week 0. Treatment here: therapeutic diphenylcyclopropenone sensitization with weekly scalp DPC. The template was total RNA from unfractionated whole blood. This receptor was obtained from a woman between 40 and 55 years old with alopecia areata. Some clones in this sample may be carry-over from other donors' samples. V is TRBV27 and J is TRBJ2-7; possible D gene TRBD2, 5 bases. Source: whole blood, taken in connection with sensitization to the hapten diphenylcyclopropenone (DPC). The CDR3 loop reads CASSLYGYEGRKQYF. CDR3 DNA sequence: TGTGCCAGCAGCCTGTACGGTTACGAGGGTAGAAAACAGTACTTC.